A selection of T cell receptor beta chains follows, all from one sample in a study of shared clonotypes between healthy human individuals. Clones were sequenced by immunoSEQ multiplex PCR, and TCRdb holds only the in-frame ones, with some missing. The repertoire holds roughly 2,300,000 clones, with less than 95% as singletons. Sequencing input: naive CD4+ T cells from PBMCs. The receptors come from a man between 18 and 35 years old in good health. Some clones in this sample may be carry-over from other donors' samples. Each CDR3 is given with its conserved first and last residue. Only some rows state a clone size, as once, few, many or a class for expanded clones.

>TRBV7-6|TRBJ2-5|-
CASSPTGEIQETQYF
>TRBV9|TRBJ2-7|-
CASSVMGGPVNEQYF
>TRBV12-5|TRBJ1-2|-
CASGLEGRYGYTF
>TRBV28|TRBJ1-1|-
CAIRGESTEAFF
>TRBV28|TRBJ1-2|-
CASSFWQGDYGYTF
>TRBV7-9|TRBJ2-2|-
CASSRGTPSSGELFF
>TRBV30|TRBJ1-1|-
CAWSFFFARENTEAFF
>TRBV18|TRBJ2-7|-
CASSPERGRSREQYF
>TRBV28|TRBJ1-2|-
CASSPLQGGNRHGYTF
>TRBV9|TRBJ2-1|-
CASQGQGSYNEQFF
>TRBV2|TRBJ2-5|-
CASTRGETQYF
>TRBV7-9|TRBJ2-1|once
CASSFTEYGEQFF
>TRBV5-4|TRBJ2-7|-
CASSLAGAPLPYEQYF
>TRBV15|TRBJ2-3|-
CATSRGRGGTAYTDTQYF
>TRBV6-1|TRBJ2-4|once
CASSESSGTADGAKNIQYF
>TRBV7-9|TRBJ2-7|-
CASSSDRQNPYEQYF
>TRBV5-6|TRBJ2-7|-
CASSTGQGYHEQYF
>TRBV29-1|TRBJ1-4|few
CSVERIGKLFF
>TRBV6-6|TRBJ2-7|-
CASRPRTSGSLHEQYF
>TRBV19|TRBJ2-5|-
CASNLAGGKETQYF
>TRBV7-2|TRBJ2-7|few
CASSFHQMGEQYF
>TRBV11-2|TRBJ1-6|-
CASRWWALNSPLHF
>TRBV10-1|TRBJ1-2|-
CASSPSIDYGYTF
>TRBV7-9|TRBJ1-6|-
CASSSWTDINSPLHF
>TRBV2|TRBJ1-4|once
CASSDRGTNEKLFF
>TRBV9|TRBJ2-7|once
CASSVGVAGDYEQYF
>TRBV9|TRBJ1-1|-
CASSVVGQNTEAFF
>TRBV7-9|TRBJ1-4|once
CASSLRTVNEKLFF
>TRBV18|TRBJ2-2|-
CASSQDRAGGELFF
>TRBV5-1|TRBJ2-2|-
CASTLSGANTGELFF
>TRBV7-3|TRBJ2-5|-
CASSFGLGETQYF
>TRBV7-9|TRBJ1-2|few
CASSFGDFYGYTF
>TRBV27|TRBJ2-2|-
CASSRAGQSTGELFF
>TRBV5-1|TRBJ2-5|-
CATSGLAGPVRETQYF
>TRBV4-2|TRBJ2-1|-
CASSHDSGRAYKQFF
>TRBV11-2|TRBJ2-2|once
CASSLGPGIGELFF
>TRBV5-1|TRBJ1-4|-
CASSVSGGSTNEKLFF
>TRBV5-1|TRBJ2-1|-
CASSLRPRDNEQFF
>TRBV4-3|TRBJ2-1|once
CASSQARASSYNEQFF
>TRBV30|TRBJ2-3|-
CAWSGAGGEYF
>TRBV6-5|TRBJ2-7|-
CASSVGPIYFYEQYF
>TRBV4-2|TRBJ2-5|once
CASSLDRGKETQYF
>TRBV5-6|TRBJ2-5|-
CASSFTDRAGETQYF
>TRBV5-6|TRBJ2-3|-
CASSLTAMATDTQYF
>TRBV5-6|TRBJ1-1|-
CASSLEGPRNTEAFF
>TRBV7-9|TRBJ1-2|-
CASSLAPRGEHDGYTF
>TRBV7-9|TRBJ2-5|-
CASSLARAGAGNVAQYF
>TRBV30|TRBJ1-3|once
CAWTRGGNTIYF